The T cell receptor (beta chain) described here comes from a study of graft-versus-host responses after intestinal transplantation (dated by TCRdb to the early 2020s). Turning to the overall study: Multivisceral, liver-intestinal, or isolated intestinal transplants were received by the recipients. To identify alloreactive clones, pre-transplant mixed lymphocyte reaction products were sequenced and then compared with unstimulated pre-transplant donor and recipient T cells. After intestinal transplantation, graft-versus-host and host-versus-graft alloreactive T cell clones in the graft, circulation and bone marrow were tracked using bulk TCR-beta CDR3 sequencing. All recipients received anti-thymocyte globulin induction followed by maintenance tacrolimus and steroids for around three years. Samples from a few later patients were sequenced in-house on an Illumina MiSeq with MiXCR processing rather than by the commercial service. The cohort enrolled 20 to 30 intestinal transplant recipients, one of whom was a retransplant, and a few patients without pretransplant specimens were excluded. Donor T cell macrochimerism was defined as a peak of at least 4% donor T cells among recipient peripheral blood mononuclear cells. What the study reported, not specific to this receptor: Early after transplant, declines in HvG clones were associated with peak levels of circulating GvH clones. GvH clones were found in recipient bone marrow, and some of the GvH clones appeared earlier in ileal mucosa or blood, which is consistent with an intestinal mucosal origin. In the allografts of patients with donor T cell macrochimerism, GvH to HvG T cell clonal ratios were high. The conclusions were limited by the relatively low number and heterogeneity of the intestinal transplant patients.

To prepare the library, the immunoSEQ multiplex PCR assay was applied. For most patients, genomic DNA was subjected to high-throughput TCR-beta CDR3 sequencing by Adaptive Biotechnologies. The paper's data handling went like this. Adaptive's ImmunoSEQ software was the source of the TCR sequencing data for 15 to 20 patients, while a few other patients were processed with MiXCR and VDJtools. Because the origin of CDR3 nucleotide sequences shared between donor and recipient could not be assigned, those sequences were removed. To be classed as alloreactive, a clone needed at least 2-fold expansion over unstimulated cells and a minimum CFSE-low frequency of 0.002% (template counts) or 0.001% (read counts). Clones detected in sequenced pre-transplant spleen, lymph node, or MLR CFSE-low populations of the donor or recipient were defined as mappable. The cumulative frequency of alloreactive clones was calculated as a percentage of all sequences, weighted by copy number. This is the immuneACCESS table as TCRdb keeps it, with only in-frame sequences that have V and J called. A part of the clones is gone; compared with another copy, unresolved V genes explain less than half, and the rest is unexplained. The V and J calls and clone size were taken over from that table, and D and trimming were inferred from the DNA. The sample table contains more than 25,000 clones; only one count was recorded for roughly 93% of them. Approximately 0.53% of the sample belongs to the ten largest clones.

From the cysteine up to the phenylalanine, the CDR3 has a length of 18 residues. The CDR3 DNA has 54 bases and is translated from base 1. A word on this clone: There is no known antigen for this receptor. No clone much larger than this one lies a single base away; base qualities are absent.

Blood samples were collected up to 4 times in the first month after transplant and then at least monthly when available. The clonotype comes from a human patient who received an intestinal transplant, so some T cells may come from the graft donor. The sample here was PBMCs, taken 18 days after transplant. Recombination connected TRBV21-1 to TRBJ2-1; the table names TRBD2, a call not compared with the DNA. TRBV21-1 is listed as a pseudogene. CDR3 loop: CASSKRGLAEDYYNEQFF. The base sequence is TGTGCCAGCAGCAAAAGGGGACTAGCGGAGGACTACTACAATGAGCAGTTCTTC.